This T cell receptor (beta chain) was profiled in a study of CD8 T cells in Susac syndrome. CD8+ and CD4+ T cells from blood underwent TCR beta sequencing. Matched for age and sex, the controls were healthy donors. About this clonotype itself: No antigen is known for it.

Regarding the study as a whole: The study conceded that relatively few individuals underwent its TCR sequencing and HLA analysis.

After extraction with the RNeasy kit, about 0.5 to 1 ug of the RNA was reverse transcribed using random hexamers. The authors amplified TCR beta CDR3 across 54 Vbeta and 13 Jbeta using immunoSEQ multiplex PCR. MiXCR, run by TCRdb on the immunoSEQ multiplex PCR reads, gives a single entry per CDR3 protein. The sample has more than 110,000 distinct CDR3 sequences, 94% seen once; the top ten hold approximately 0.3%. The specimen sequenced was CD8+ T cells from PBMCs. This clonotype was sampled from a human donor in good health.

In DNA, the CDR3 is TGCAGTGCAAGCCCCGGGACGTCCCAAGAGACCCAGTACTTC. Translated, it gives CSASPGTSQETQYF. The chain links TRBV20-1 to TRBJ2-5; D assignment may be TRBD1 or TRBD2 (5 bases each). The CDR3 is made up of 14 amino acids. V lost 6 bases to trimming and J lost 1 base, with 15 bases between them. CDR1 DFQATT and CDR2 SNEGSKA come from the germline V gene (reference sequence).